This T cell receptor beta chain derives from a study of blood T cell repertoires in COVID-19. This CDR3 spans 15 amino acids. Germline V gives CDR1 LGHDT, CDR2 YNNKEL (reference sequence). The V gene lost 1 base and the J gene lost 5 bases, with 13 bases spanning the gap. In the original analysis: Scientists estimated how many nucleated cells there were by amplifying reference gene primers. TCRdb's copy holds only in-frame clones and misses some; the assay was immunoSEQ multiplex PCR. V, J and clone size are taken as reported in that table, and D and trimming were inferred from the DNA itself. The table records fewer than 500,000 clones, 70% to 90% of them present only once. This clone was observed once.

The origin of this receptor is a man younger than 40 who had recovered from COVID-19. The sample taken for sequencing was PBMCs or T cells enriched from blood (not recorded which). The chain uses TRBV3-1 (or the pseudogene TRBV3-2) and TRBJ2-3, with a possible D match to TRBD2 (6 bases). The CDR3 DNA is TGTGCCAGCAGCCAAGGTGGAGGGGCGAGAGATACGCAGTATTTT. Its protein is CASSQGGGARDTQYF.